In this sample, the clone carrying this T cell receptor (beta chain) turned up once. This entry is derived from a study of control samples from healthy donors and cancer patients. The CDR3 runs 15 residues. Germline V gives CDR1 SGHKS, CDR2 YYEKEE (reference sequence). V lost 2 bases and J lost 3; bases outside the gene matches: 5. TCRdb's copy holds only in-frame clones and misses some; the assay was immunoSEQ multiplex PCR. The sample contains fewer than 80,000 clones, around 90% of which appear only once. What was sequenced was PBMCs. The chain couples TRBV5-5 to TRBJ2-1; TRBD1 agrees at 7 bases. The receptor was derived from a man in his 60s with colorectal cancer. The CDR3 spells CASSFRQGNYNEQFF. DNA of the CDR3: TGTGCCAGCAGCTTCCGACAGGGTAACTACAATGAGCAGTTCTTC.